Presented here are 9 T cell receptor beta chains from one specimen sequenced in a study of cytomegalovirus exposure and HLA in healthy donors. Primers included in the PCR were 60 Vbeta and 13 Jbeta primers. Profiled with immunoSEQ multiplex PCR; TCRdb holds only in-frame clones, not every one. The data contain 150,000 to 200,000 clones, roughly 77% of them singletons. Sequenced input: PBMCs. The receptor set was obtained from a woman aged 50 to 60 in good health and CMV-seronegative.

This clone was detected a few times. The chain couples TRBV2 to TRBJ1-5; possibly TRBD1 for D (5 bases). V lost 7 bases to trimming and J lost 6 bases, with 13 bases between them. Germline V gives CDR1 SNHLY, CDR2 FYNNEI. The CDR3 length is 13 residues. The CDR3 DNA is TGTGCCAGCACCCGACAGTCACTTCAGCCCCAGCATTTT. It specifies CASTRQSLQPQHF.

The J gene is TRBJ2-6, the V gene TRBV7-9, with D tentatively TRBD1 (6 bases). Germline V CDR1 and CDR2: SEHNR, FQNEAQ (reference sequence). Trimming shortened V by 0 bases and J by 3 bases, and 15 bases separated the two germline ends. This CDR3 region has 18 residues. The CDR3 loop is CASSLAQGLLDGANVLTF. CDR3 bases: TGTGCCAGCAGCTTAGCACAGGGTCTACTTGATGGGGCCAACGTCCTGACTTTC.

J is TRBJ2-3 and V is TRBV6-5; the match to TRBD1 covers 7 bases. J lost 2 bases, V lost 7 bases, and 6 bases had no gene match. CDR1 and CDR2 (germline): MNHEY, SVGAGI. This CDR3 is 14 amino acids long. CDR3 in amino acids: CASTHRGFTDTQYF. The CDR3 bases are TGTGCCAGCACCCACAGGGGATTCACAGATACGCAGTATTTT.

This sequence joins TRBV5-1 and TRBJ1-6; TRBD1 is a possible D gene (5 bases). The CDR3 extends over 14 amino acids. Germline V gives CDR1 SGHRS, CDR2 YFSETQ. Trimming stripped 1 base from V and 7 bases from J, with 9 bases between. The CDR3 nucleotides are TGCGCCAGCAGCTTGTCAGGGTCCAATTCACCCCTCCACTTT. Amino acids: CASSLSGSNSPLHF.

The chain has TRBV5-1 and TRBJ1-4; 9 nucleotides align to TRBD1. V was pared by 4 bases and J by 6 bases, with 7 bases of the junction left unmatched. Looked up from germline, CDR1 is SGHRS and CDR2 is YFSETQ. CDR3 size: 15 residues. CDR3 region: CASSPTWTGDEKLFF. For the CDR3, the DNA is TGCGCCAGCAGCCCGACCTGGACAGGGGATGAAAAACTGTTTTTT.

This clone has just a few counts. V and J are TRBV5-5 and TRBJ2-6; the D gene is possibly TRBD1 (5 bases). CDR3 length equals 17 residues. Per germline, CDR1 SGHKS and CDR2 YYEKEE (reference sequence). V was clipped by 1 base and J by 0 bases, with 11 bases between them. CDR3 sequence: CASSLPQTASGANVLTF. CDR3 sequence (DNA): TGTGCCAGCAGCTTGCCACAGACAGCCTCTGGGGCCAACGTCCTGACTTTC. The whole variable domain, filled in from reference TRBV5-5 and TRBJ2-6, reads DAGVTQSPTHLIKTRGQQVTLRCSPISGHKSVSWYQQVLGQGPQFIFQYYEKEERGRGNFPDRFSARQFPNYSSELNVNALLLGDSALYLCASSLPQTASGANVLTFGAGSRLTVL.

The gene calls are TRBV6-5 and TRBJ1-1, with D tentatively TRBD1 (5 bases). The CDR3 has 14 residues. Germline-derived CDR1 and CDR2 are MNHEY and SVGAGI. Trimming stripped 4 bases from V and 4 bases from J, with 13 bases between. The CDR3 DNA sequence: TGTGCCAGCAGTTTTAAGGGGCGAAGCACTGAAGCTTTCTTT. Translating it yields CASSFKGRSTEAFF.

The chain has TRBV6-5 and TRBJ1-5; D unclear. CDR3 length: 13 amino acids. The germline CDR1 and CDR2 sequences are MNHEY and SVGAGI. With 5 bases removed from V and 7 bases from J, the gap between germline ends came to 12 bases. The CDR3 sequence is CASSEGYSQPQHF. CDR3 DNA: TGTGCCAGCAGTGAGGGCTATAGCCAGCCCCAGCATTTT.

The rearrangement uses TRBV6-1 and TRBJ2-5, with unresolved D. The end of the DNA fits TRBJ2-7 better, so the J call may be wrong. This CDR3 spans 13 amino acids. In germline, CDR1 is MNHNS, CDR2 SASEGT. The CDR3 protein is CASSENSPYEQYF. CDR3 nucleotide sequence: TGTGCCAGCAGTGAAAACAGCCCATACGAGCAGTACTTC.